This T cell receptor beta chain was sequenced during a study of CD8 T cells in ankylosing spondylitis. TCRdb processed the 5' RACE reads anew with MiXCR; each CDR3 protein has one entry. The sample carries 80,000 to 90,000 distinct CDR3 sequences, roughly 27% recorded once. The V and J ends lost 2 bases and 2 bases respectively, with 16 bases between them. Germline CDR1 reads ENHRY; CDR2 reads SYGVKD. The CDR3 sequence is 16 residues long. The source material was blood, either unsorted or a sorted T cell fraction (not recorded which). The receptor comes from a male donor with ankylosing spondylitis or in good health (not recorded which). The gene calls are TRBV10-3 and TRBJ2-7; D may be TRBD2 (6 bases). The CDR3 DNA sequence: TGTGCCATCAGTGAGCTGGGGCTAGCGAGAACCTACGAGCAGTACTTC. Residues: CAISELGLARTYEQYF.